This T cell receptor (beta chain) was sequenced for a study of CD8+ T cells in alopecia areata (dated by TCRdb to about 2018). Background on the whole study: Treated patients were enrolled in an open-label pilot trial of oral tofacitinib, 5 to 10 mg twice daily, for moderate-to-severe alopecia areata. Tofacitinib was given for 6 to 18 months, followed by 6 months of follow-up off drug to assess delayed response and recurrence. For the treated patients, the SALT score, which quantifies what percentage of scalp surface area is affected, served as the measure of disease severity. The study used high-throughput TCRbeta sequencing to examine T cell clonal expansion in alopecia areata, in both the C3H/HeJ mouse model and human patients. Scalp tissue and sorted CD4+ and CD8+ peripheral blood T cells from patchy and totalis/universalis alopecia areata patients and from healthy controls were covered by human TCRbeta sequencing. Tofacitinib-treated patients had biopsies at baseline and at 4 and 24 weeks of treatment, with a later scalp biopsy in several patients. Scalp clonality was compared among normal scalp (n=4), patchy alopecia areata scalp (n=8), and alopecia totalis/universalis scalp (n=8). The RNA source kit depended on sample type: the PAXgene miRNA kit for fixed scalp, the miRNeasy kit for PBMCs, and the RNeasy kit for mouse skin. Amplification of TCRbeta CDR3 regions was done by immunoSEQ multiplex PCR using 35 Vbeta forward primers and 13 Jbeta reverse primers.

Details on this clone: Its antigen specificity is not known. No base qualities exist here, and no much larger clone lies one base off it.

This sample's time point label indicates: around 24 weeks on oral tofacitinib. The treatment or condition label here, explained by the study, means: oral pan-JAK inhibitor, 5-10 mg twice daily. Lesional scalp punch biopsies and peripheral blood were obtained from alopecia areata patients. PBMCs were isolated by density centrifugation and stained for CD3, CD4 and CD8, and CD4+ and CD8+ T cells were sorted on a FACSAria. To prepare the library, the immunoSEQ multiplex PCR assay was applied. RNA was extracted from all samples and reverse transcribed into cDNA as template for TCR sequencing. First-strand cDNA was synthesized with SuperScript III using a 2:1 mix of oligo-dT and random hexamers. Amplification bias was assessed with a synthetic immune receptor repertoire, and residual bias was removed computationally. Processing in the source paper ran as follows. Raw reads were preprocessed to remove errors, and CDR3 was defined by IMGT conventions from the conserved cysteine to phenylalanine. Clonality was computed as 1 minus the Shannon entropy, with the entropy normalized by log2 of the number of productive unique TCRs. Whether each scalp clone was CD4 or CD8 was inferred by checking scalp TCRbeta sequences against the CD4 and CD8 repertoires from sorted blood. TCRdb limited this immuneACCESS table to in-frame rearrangements with V and J called. A share of clones is missing; checked studies link under half to unresolved V genes, and the rest is unexplained. That table supplies the V and J calls and clone size; D and trimming were determined from the DNA. The sample includes 150,000 to 200,000 clones, with about three fifths observed a single time. Together, the top ten hold more than 5.5% of the sample.

The CDR3 sequence holds 18 residues, the cysteine and phenylalanine included. Of all the DNA, just the CDR3 is kept, 54 bases in frame from base 1. The junction shows trimming of 6 bases on V and 3 bases on J, and the gene matches do not reach 16 bases of it. The germline V gene sets CDR1 to MDHEN and CDR2 to SYDVKM. The paper's findings and limits, for the study overall: Compared with normal scalp, lesional scalp, particularly in alopecia totalis/universalis, had higher clonality and more expanded CD8+ clones, which suggests antigenic drive. Tofacitinib significantly lowered scalp clonality and the number of expanded CD8+ clones among the top 100 scalp clones. Scalp TCR repertoire analysis is complicated because resident alphabeta T cells in normal human skin are also sequenced, whereas mouse skin is dominated by gammadelta T cells. Because the treated cohort was small and included a single nonresponder, larger studies are needed to assess links between baseline CD8+ expansion and response. Shared TCR sequences between patients were less evident than in mice, which may be partly attributable to HLA diversity in the patient population. Many expanded lesional clones were found to persist in scalp and blood during tofacitinib treatment, and relapse after treatment cessation may be partly explained by this persistence.

The TCR comes from a human donor with alopecia areata. The chain couples TRBV28 to TRBJ1-2, and 10 junctional nucleotides match TRBD1. The sample consisted of CD4+ T cells sorted from blood, taken at week 24, from a patient treated with tofacitinib. CDR3 sequence: CASSLSGTGVEGDYGYTF. The nucleotide sequence is TGTGCCAGCAGCCTATCCGGGACAGGGGTAGAGGGGGACTATGGCTACACCTTC.